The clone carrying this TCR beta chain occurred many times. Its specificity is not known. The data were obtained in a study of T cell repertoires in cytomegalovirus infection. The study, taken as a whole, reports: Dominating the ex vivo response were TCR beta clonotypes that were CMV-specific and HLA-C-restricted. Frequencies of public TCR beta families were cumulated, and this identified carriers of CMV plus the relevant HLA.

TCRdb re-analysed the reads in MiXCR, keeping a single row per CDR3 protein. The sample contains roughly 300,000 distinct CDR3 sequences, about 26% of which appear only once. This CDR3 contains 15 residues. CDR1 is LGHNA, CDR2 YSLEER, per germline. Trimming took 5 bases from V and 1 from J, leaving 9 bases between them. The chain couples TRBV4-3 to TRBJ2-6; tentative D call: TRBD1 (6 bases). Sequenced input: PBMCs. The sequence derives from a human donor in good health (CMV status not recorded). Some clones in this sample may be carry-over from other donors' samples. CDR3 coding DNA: TGCGCCAGCAGCTACCAGGGGTCTGGGGCCAACGTCCTGACTTTC. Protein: CASSYQGSGANVLTF.